The 10 T cell receptor beta chains below were found in one sample sequenced in a study of response to subunit inactivated influenza vaccine. Each CDR3 protein is one row after TCRdb ran MiXCR on the RT-PCR reads. The repertoire holds around 480,000 distinct CDR3 sequences, with more than 15% as singletons. This specimen consisted of CD4+ T cells sorted from PBMCs, obtained around 25 months after vaccination. These receptor sequences come from a man aged 45-69 years who received an inactivated influenza vaccine.

This clonotype has at least ten counts. The chain links TRBV29-1 to TRBJ2-5; 11 bases are a match to TRBD2. Germline V gives CDR1 SQVTM, CDR2 ANQGSEA. Unmatched junction bases numbered 9, after V lost 8 bases and J lost 4 bases. The CDR3 runs 14 residues. DNA of the CDR3: TGCAGCTCACAAAACCTAGCGGGAGGAGAGACCCAGTACTTC. Its translation is CSSQNLAGGETQYF.

The chain links TRBV3-1 to TRBJ2-2; D is undetermined. The CDR3 totals 15 residues. Trimming removed 6 bases from V and 5 bases from J, with 16 bases in between. Per germline, CDR1 LGHDT and CDR2 YNNKEL (reference sequence). Here the CDR3 DNA reads TGTGCCAGCAGGTCCGTTGAGCCATTGACCGGGGAGCTGTTTTTT. Translating gives CASRSVEPLTGELFF.

The chain combines TRBV6-1 with TRBJ2-5, with TRBD1 matching over 11 bases. The trim removed 6 bases at V and 4 bases at J, leaving 7 bases unmatched. Germline values: CDR1 MNHNS, CDR2 SASEGT. The CDR3 contains 15 residues. Written as DNA, the CDR3 is TGTGCCAGCAGAAAGGACAGGGGGCTAGGAGAGACCCAGTACTTC. It yields the protein CASRKDRGLGETQYF.

The chain recombines TRBV6-5 with TRBJ2-7, with D tentatively TRBD2 (6 bases). The CDR3 contains 15 residues. V dropped 0 bases and J dropped 2 bases, with 11 bases sitting between them. Germline CDR1 MNHEY, CDR2 SVGAGI. The chain's CDR3 is CASSYSSGPTYEQYF. DNA of the CDR3: TGTGCCAGCAGTTACTCTAGCGGACCTACCTACGAGCAGTACTTC.

This clonotype was observed at least ten times. The V call is TRBV27, the J call TRBJ2-7; 10 bases are a match to TRBD2. This CDR3 is 15 amino acids long. The V and J ends lost 6 bases and 1 base, in that order; junction bases with no gene match: 6. Per the germline V gene, CDR1 is MNHEY and CDR2 is SMNVEV (reference sequence). This chain's CDR3 is CASSYLAGESYEQYF. The CDR3 DNA reads TGTGCCAGCAGCTACCTAGCGGGGGAGTCCTACGAGCAGTACTTC.

This clonotype was counted between two and nine times. The chain is built from TRBV20-1 and TRBJ2-2; 9 bases are a match to TRBD2. V shed 1 base and J 2 bases; nucleotides not matched to a gene: 8. CDR3 length: 17 amino acids. Germline V gene sequence: CDR1 DFQATT, CDR2 SNEGSKA (reference sequence). The DNA of the CDR3 is TGCAGTGCTAGAGGTCATAGCGGGAGATTAAACACCGGGGAGCTGTTTTTT. Its protein product is CSARGHSGRLNTGELFF.

This clonotype was counted a few times. This chain uses TRBV3-1 with TRBJ2-2; D remains ambiguous. From germline, CDR1 is LGHDT and CDR2 YNNKEL (reference sequence). Trimming left V 3 bases short and J 5 bases short, with 10 bases between. The CDR3 has 14 amino acids. The CDR3 nucleotides are TGTGCCAGCAGCCATGAGCGTCGGACCGGGGAGCTGTTTTTT. Its protein is CASSHERRTGELFF.

A few counts support this clonotype. This chain joins TRBV4-1 and TRBJ1-1; D remains unclear. CDR3 size: 14 residues. The V and J ends lost 2 bases and 0 bases respectively, with 7 bases between them. Germline lookup yields CDR1 MGHRA and CDR2 YSYEKL. The CDR3 loop reads CASSQREVNTEAFF. The CDR3, as DNA: TGCGCCAGCAGCCAAAGGGAGGTGAACACTGAAGCTTTCTTT.

This clonotype was detected only a few times. The genes are TRBV20-1 and TRBJ2-1; 13 positions match TRBD2. Losses at the gene ends were 0 bases for V and 3 bases for J; bases not matched to a gene: 2. CDR3 size: 16 residues. Germline loops: CDR1 DFQATT, CDR2 SNEGSKA (reference sequence). CDR3 sequence (DNA): TGCAGTGCTAGAGACACTAGCGGGAGGGTCTACAATGAGCAGTTCTTC. Its translation: CSARDTSGRVYNEQFF.

The rearrangement uses TRBV20-1 and TRBJ2-2; no firm D call. CDR1 and CDR2 from the germline V gene are DFQATT and SNEGSKA (reference sequence). V was pared by 2 bases and J by 0 bases, with 10 bases between. The CDR3 is made up of 15 amino acids. As DNA, the CDR3 is TGCAGTGCTAGACGTTTGCGGTCGAACACCGGGGAGCTGTTTTTT. Protein product: CSARRLRSNTGELFF.